The TCR beta chain under discussion was sequenced for a study of T cell responses to AZD1222 COVID-19 vaccine. The germline gives CDR1 LNHDA, CDR2 SQIVND (reference sequence). The CDR3 has 12 amino acids. Between the trimmed V and J ends, which lost 4 bases and 4 bases, there was a span of 7 bases. The assay was immunoSEQ multiplex PCR, and TCRdb's table has in-frame clones only and misses some. This sample has 110,000 or so clones, with approximately 88% found just once. This specimen consisted of peripheral blood, obtained 28 days after the second AZD1222 dose. This clonotype was obtained from an adult who received the AZD1222 COVID-19 vaccine. The chain carries TRBV19 and TRBJ1-2; D is possibly TRBD1 (5 bases). The CDR3 is CASSRDVYGYTF. The CDR3 DNA sequence: TGTGCCAGTAGTAGGGACGTCTATGGCTACACCTTC.